The clone carrying this T cell receptor beta chain was seen only a few times. The antigen remains unidentified. Profiled with immunoSEQ multiplex PCR; TCRdb holds only in-frame clones, not every one. The data contain some 5,400 clones, 72% of them singletons. These data come from a study of T cells in pancreatic ductal adenocarcinoma. Whole-study results and caveats: No significant tumor-blood clonality difference; means were about 0.1 and 0.07. This surgical cohort overrepresents the minority presenting with early-stage disease. Tumor samples had fewer productive templates and around 7.2-fold fewer unique clonotypes than blood. Comparisons of tumor and blood clonality may show falsely lower tumor diversity.

Germline values: CDR1 SGHDT, CDR2 YYEEEE. This CDR3 region has 18 residues. V gave up 4 bases and J gave up 0 bases, with 22 bases separating them. Surgery without prior neoadjuvant therapy was the treatment of the selected pancreatic ductal adenocarcinoma patients. V usage is TRBV5-6 and J usage is TRBJ1-1; TRBD1 is a possible D gene (5 bases). The TCR comes from a human donor with pancreatic ductal adenocarcinoma. The source material was pancreatic tumor tissue. The CDR3 sequence: CASSRTPGDSNLNTEAFF. The CDR3 DNA follows: TGTGCCAGCAGCAGAACCCCGGGGGATTCTAACTTGAACACTGAAGCTTTCTTT. Full variable domain (rest looked up from reference TRBV5-6 and TRBJ1-1): DAGVTQSPTHLIKTRGQQVTLRCSPKSGHDTVSWYQQALGQGPQFIFQYYEEEERQRGNFPDRFSGHQFPNYSSELNVNALLLGDSALYLCASSRTPGDSNLNTEAFFGQGTRLTVV.